This TCR beta chain is from a study of cytomegalovirus exposure and HLA in healthy donors. Broader study findings: A missense variant in DCLRE1C was later tied to TCR beta V- and J-gene trimming.

V lost 5 bases to trimming and J lost 4 bases; unmatched junction nucleotides: 14. Germline-derived CDR1 and CDR2 are SGHVS and FNYEAQ. CDR3 length: 16 residues. The primer mix had 60 Vbeta and 13 Jbeta primers. Sequencing used immunoSEQ multiplex PCR; TCRdb keeps in-frame clones, though not all of them. The data show about 140,000 clones, roughly three quarters seen once. As regards this clone: Its antigen is not known.

The sequence derives from a man aged 55 to 70 in good health and CMV-seronegative. The V and J genes are TRBV7-6 and TRBJ2-7, with 7 bases lining up with TRBD2. Sample: PBMCs. The CDR3 here is CASSPQPRGVPYEQYF. The CDR3, as DNA: TGTGCCAGCAGCCCTCAACCCCGGGGGGTACCGTACGAGCAGTACTTC.